The 16 T cell receptor beta chains below come from one sample, sequenced in a study of blood T cell repertoires in COVID-19. Clones were read by immunoSEQ multiplex PCR, and TCRdb kept only the in-frame ones, dropping some. The table lists 200,000 to 300,000 clones, over 75% of them singletons. Source material: PBMCs or T cells enriched from blood (not recorded which). All receptors come from a man between 35 and 55 years old who had recovered from COVID-19.

V gene TRBV2 combines with J gene TRBJ2-5, with TRBD1 matching over 9 bases. The CDR3 totals 15 residues. The V and J ends lost 7 bases and 4 bases, in that order; junction bases with no gene match: 10. Germline assignment: CDR1 SNHLY and CDR2 FYNNEI. CDR3 nucleotides: TGTGCCAGCACCATAACAGGGGGCGGGGGAGAGACCCAGTACTTC. Translating gives CASTITGGGGETQYF.

The V and J genes are TRBV27 and TRBJ2-5, with D perhaps matching TRBD1 (6 bases). Trimming left V 3 bases short and J 3 bases short, with 11 bases between. Germline V gives CDR1 MNHEY, CDR2 SMNVEV (reference sequence). CDR3 length: 14 amino acids. In DNA form, the CDR3 reads TGTGCCAGCAGTTTGTACCCAGGGGAAGAGACCCAGTACTTC. It yields the protein CASSLYPGEETQYF.

The chain's CDR3 is CASSQTGTGRVHGYTF. CDR3 nucleotide sequence: TGTGCCAGCAGCCAGACCGGGACAGGGAGGGTGCATGGCTACACCTTC. The V gene is TRBV4-2, the J gene TRBJ1-2; 9 nucleotides agree with TRBD1. Unmatched junction bases numbered 11, after V lost 3 bases and J lost 6 bases. Germline CDR1 is LGHNA and CDR2 is YNFKEQ. The CDR3 is 16 amino acids.

The rearrangement links TRBV5-1 to TRBJ1-1; D not certain. Germline CDR1 reads SGHRS; CDR2 reads YFSETQ. The CDR3 is 15 amino acids. The V gene lost 0 bases and the J gene lost 5 bases, with 14 bases spanning the gap. The DNA for the CDR3 is TGCGCCAGCAGCTTGGGAAGCCGAGCAGGAACTGAAGCTTTCTTT. Translated: CASSLGSRAGTEAFF.

The rearrangement uses TRBV12-3 or TRBV12-4 and TRBJ1-2, with TRBD1 identical over 7 bases. V gave up 6 bases and J gave up 8 bases; unmatched junction bases: 6. The CDR3 is made up of 12 amino acids. This chain's CDR3 is CASSSTGSGYTF. The DNA of the CDR3 is TGTGCCAGCAGCTCGACAGGGAGCGGCTACACCTTC.

J is TRBJ1-2 and V is TRBV7-2; 9 bases are a match to TRBD1. Germline V gene sequence: CDR1 SGHTA, CDR2 FQGNSA. Unmatched junction bases numbered 0, after V lost 1 base and J lost 3 bases. The CDR3 is 14 residues long. CDR3 nucleotides: TGTGCCAGCAGCTTAGGACAGGGGGACTATGGCTACACCTTC. Its protein is CASSLGQGDYGYTF.

This chain connects TRBV5-6 to TRBJ1-1; no clear D gene. The V gene lost 0 bases and the J gene lost 4 bases, with 10 bases spanning the gap. Germline V CDR1 and CDR2: SGHDT, YYEEEE. The CDR3 consists of 14 residues. Here the CDR3 reads CASSLAGFRTEAFF. In nucleotides, the CDR3 is TGTGCCAGCAGCTTGGCCGGGTTCCGCACTGAAGCTTTCTTT.

The genes are TRBV19 and TRBJ1-6; no definite D call. The V gene's germline CDR1 is LNHDA and CDR2 SQIVND (reference sequence). V lost 7 bases and J lost 2, with 9 bases in between. This CDR3 has 14 residues. The CDR3 protein is CASNQRAYNSPLHF. CDR3 bases: TGTGCCAGTAACCAGCGTGCCTATAATTCACCCCTCCACTTT.

This clone has a count of ten or more. The genes are TRBV9 and TRBJ1-4, with D unclear. Germline V gene lookup returns CDR1 SGDLS and CDR2 YYNGEE. The V end lost 2 bases, the J end lost 8 bases, and 16 bases lay between the germline ends. CDR3 length: 15 residues. In DNA, the CDR3 is TGTGCCAGCAGCGTTTCGGGAGGGTCCCGAGAAAAACTGTTTTTT. Residues: CASSVSGGSREKLFF.

The rearrangement links TRBV2 to TRBJ1-6; D remains unclear. CDR1 is SNHLY, CDR2 FYNNEI, per germline. The CDR3 is 17 residues long. Between the trimmed V and J ends, which lost 6 bases and 4 bases, there was a span of 19 bases. The CDR3, as DNA: TGTGCCAGCAGCTCAGCGGGGAGAGGGTTTTATAATTCACCCCTCCACTTT. This translates into CASSSAGRGFYNSPLHF.

About this clone: One end of the junction fails to match germline, which may point to a read error. The chain is built from TRBV6-5 and TRBJ2-1; no clear D. The CDR3 runs 10 residues. Germline values: CDR1 MNHEY, CDR2 SVGAGI. In DNA form, the CDR3 reads TGTGCCAGCAATTCACTACCCGTGGTCTTC. Amino acids: CASNSLPVVF.

The rearrangement links TRBV10-3 to TRBJ1-2; possibly TRBD1 for D (5 bases). The germline V gene has CDR1 ENHRY and CDR2 SYGVKD. Trimming removed 6 bases from V and 0 bases from J, with 11 bases in between. There are 14 residues in the CDR3. The CDR3 spells CAIRDSTANYGYTF. CDR3 DNA sequence: TGTGCCATCAGGGATTCGACAGCTAACTATGGCTACACCTTC.

Details on this clone: The sample has other DNA sequences that encode this CDR3 too. The chain employs TRBV6-2 or TRBV6-3 and TRBJ1-6, with D perhaps TRBD1 (6 bases). V gave up 2 bases and J gave up 9 bases, with 11 bases separating them. The CDR3 loop spans 14 amino acids. CDR1 is MNHEY, CDR2 SVGEGT, per germline. CDR3 DNA: TGTGCCAGCAGTTACGGGCAGGGGAGTTCACCCCTCCACTTT. Residues: CASSYGQGSSPLHF.

The rearrangement uses TRBV30 and TRBJ1-5; D not resolved. With 4 bases removed from V and 0 bases from J, the gap between germline ends came to 13 bases. CDR3 length: 15 amino acids. Germline V gene data show CDR1 as GTSNPN and CDR2 as SVGIG (reference sequence). DNA for the CDR3: TGTGCCTGGACCTTAGGAGAGGATAGCAATCAGCCCCAGCATTTT. Its translation: CAWTLGEDSNQPQHF.

This sequence joins TRBV20-1 and TRBJ1-2; TRBD1 might be the D (5 bases). Trimming stripped 3 bases from V and 6 bases from J, with 8 bases between. Germline values: CDR1 DFQATT, CDR2 SNEGSKA (reference sequence). The CDR3 length is 11 residues. The CDR3 nucleotides read TGCAGTGCTAGCTGGGGGGATGGCTACACCTTC. This gives the protein CSASWGDGYTF.

This clone came up a few times. J is TRBJ2-2 and V is TRBV7-3, with D possibly matching TRBD1 (6 bases). V gave up 5 bases and J gave up 3 bases, with 10 bases separating them. Germline values: CDR1 SGHTA, CDR2 FQGTGA. The CDR3 sequence is 14 residues long. CDR3 nucleotides: TGTGCCAGCAGCACAGGGATTCACACCGGGGAGCTGTTTTTT. It specifies CASSTGIHTGELFF.